This is a list of T cell receptor beta chains from one sample in a study of blood T cell repertoires in COVID-19. The data were produced by immunoSEQ multiplex PCR, yet TCRdb's version contains in-frame clones alone and is incomplete. The repertoire holds fewer than 350,000 clones, with just over 90% as singletons. Material: PBMCs or T cells enriched from blood (not recorded which). All receptors come from a woman aged 40-49 years with acute COVID-19. CDR3s include the opening cysteine and the closing phenylalanine or tryptophan. The D gene is left open where the match is weak. Rows may omit the clone size; those that give it use once, few, many or a size class.

TGTGCCAGCAGCTCCAGGGGGCGTCAGCCCCAGCATTTT	CASSSRGRQPQHF	-	TRBD1	TRBV13	TRBJ1-5
TGTGCCAGCAGCTCGGGAGGGGGCCGCTTGATAGATACACAGTATTTT	CASSSGGGRLIDTQYF	-	-	TRBV9	TRBJ2-3
TGTGCCAGCAGACAAGGACTAGCAATGTCCTACGAGCAGTACTTC	CASRQGLAMSYEQYF	-	TRBD2	TRBV6-5	TRBJ2-7
TGTGCCAGCTCACCGGCAGGGGCCCCAGATACGCAGTATTTT	CASSPAGAPDTQYF	-	-	TRBV18	TRBJ2-3
TGTGCCAGCAGTTTGTCCCTAGCGGGAGCAGGCCACGAGCAGTACTTC	CASSLSLAGAGHEQYF	-	TRBD2	TRBV28	TRBJ2-7
TGTGCCAGCAGCCCCCACGGGTCGTCAGCTTTCTTT	CASSPHGSSAFF	-	-	TRBV12-3/TRBV12-4	TRBJ1-1
TGCGCCAGCAGCTACCACTCAGAGGTTTCACCCCTCCACTTT	CASSYHSEVSPLHF	-	-	TRBV5-1	TRBJ1-6
TGCGCCAGCAGCTTGGTATCAACAGGGGCCGATGAGCAGTTCTTC	CASSLVSTGADEQFF	-	TRBD1	TRBV5-1	TRBJ2-1
TGTGCCAGCAGGGGACAGGGACTTTTTGGGAGCACTGAAGCTTTCTTT	CASRGQGLFGSTEAFF	-	TRBD1	TRBV3-1/TRBV3-2	TRBJ1-1
TGCGCCAGCAGCCGATTAGGCGGGGCTGACGGCTACACCTTC	CASSRLGGADGYTF	-	-	TRBV4-1	TRBJ1-2
TGTGCCAGCAGTATGGACAGGGGGCGCGTCAACACTGAAGCTTTCTTT	CASSMDRGRVNTEAFF	-	TRBD1	TRBV25-1	TRBJ1-1
TGTGCCAGCAGTGTACAGGGGTTAACCACAGATACGCAGTATTTT	CASSVQGLTTDTQYF	-	TRBD1	TRBV27	TRBJ2-3
TGTGCCAGCAGTTTATCGCCCGTTAAGCGCTCTGGAAACACCATATATTTT	CASSLSPVKRSGNTIYF	-	-	TRBV27	TRBJ1-3
TGTGCCAGCAGTTACAGCCGGAACACTGAAGCTTTCTTT	CASSYSRNTEAFF	-	-	TRBV6-5	TRBJ1-1
TGTGCCAGCAGGGGGTTACAGGGCCACTATGGCTACACCTTC	CASRGLQGHYGYTF	-	-	TRBV5-6	TRBJ1-2
TGTGCCAGCAGCCTTCTTGACAATGAGCAGTTCTTC	CASSLLDNEQFF	-	-	TRBV11-3	TRBJ2-1
TGTGCCAGCAGTTTACAGGTGGTGATCCAAGAGACCCAGTACTTC	CASSLQVVIQETQYF	-	-	TRBV7-2	TRBJ2-5
TGTGCCAGCAGTCCGGACAGGGGCCGGGACTATGGCTACACCTTC	CASSPDRGRDYGYTF	once	TRBD1	TRBV25-1	TRBJ1-2
TGTGCCAGCAGCGATCCTCCGGGACACAGTACGGAGACCCAGTACTTC	CASSDPPGHSTETQYF	-	-	TRBV9	TRBJ2-5
TGTGCCAGCAGTCCGACCCGGACAGGACGAACACCGGGGAAGCTGTTTTTT	CASSPTRTGRTPGKLFF	-	TRBD1	TRBV6-6	TRBJ2-2
TGTGCCTGGAGTGTATCGACGGGAACAGATACGCAGTATTTT	CAWSVSTGTDTQYF	-	-	TRBV30	TRBJ2-3
TGTGCCAGCAGTCCAACAGGGATCGGCGAGCAGTACTTC	CASSPTGIGEQYF	-	-	TRBV27	TRBJ2-7
TGTGCCAGCAGCTCCGGGACAGGGGGTCGAGGCTCTAGCACAGATACGCAGTATTTT	CASSSGTGGRGSSTDTQYF	-	TRBD1	TRBV7-6	TRBJ2-3
TGTGCCAGCAGCCCCAACGGGGAGGGGTATGGCTACACCTTC	CASSPNGEGYGYTF	-	-	TRBV3-1/TRBV3-2	TRBJ1-2
TGTGCCACCCGGCTAGCGGGAGGAACCGGGGAGCTGTTTTTT	CATRLAGGTGELFF	-	TRBD2	TRBV19	TRBJ2-2
TGTGCCATCAGTGAGGGACAGAAGAATCAGCCCCAGCATTTT	CAISEGQKNQPQHF	-	-	TRBV10-3	TRBJ1-5
TGCAGCGTTGAAGTTGGCCCCTACGAGCAGTACTTC	CSVEVGPYEQYF	-	-	TRBV29-1	TRBJ2-7
TGTGCCACCAAAGGCGGGGAGGCCGAAAGCTCTGGAAACACCATATATTTT	CATKGGEAESSGNTIYF	once	-	TRBV24-1	TRBJ1-3
TGTGCCAGCAGCGTAGTCGGACAGCACACAGATACGCAGTATTTT	CASSVVGQHTDTQYF	-	-	TRBV9	TRBJ2-3
TGCGCCAGCAGCCAATCTAGCGGGGCCTACGAGCAGTACTTC	CASSQSSGAYEQYF	-	TRBD2	TRBV4-1	TRBJ2-7
TGTGCCAGCAGCCGGGGCCCACCCTCGGATTCACCCCTCCACTTT	CASSRGPPSDSPLHF	-	-	TRBV3-1/TRBV3-2	TRBJ1-6
TGTGCCAGCAGGTTCACAGGGACCCGTTATGAAGCTTTCTTT	CASRFTGTRYEAFF	-	-	TRBV28	TRBJ1-1
TGCGCCAGCAGCCAATCCCTCTCGACAGCGAACACTGAAGCTTTCTTT	CASSQSLSTANTEAFF	few	-	TRBV4-3	TRBJ1-1
TGCGCCAGCAGCGCCAAGCTAGCGGGAACCCTCAATACAGAGCAGTTCTTC	CASSAKLAGTLNTEQFF	-	TRBD2	TRBV5-1	TRBJ2-1
TGTGCCACCAGTGACCCCCGGGACATGCAGCCCCAGCATTTT	CATSDPRDMQPQHF	-	-	TRBV24-1	TRBJ1-5
TGCGCCAGCAGGGAGGGGACGAACACTGAAGCTTTCTTT	CASREGTNTEAFF	-	-	TRBV5-1	TRBJ1-1
TGTGCCAGCAGCTTAGCGGCTGGCTACGAGCAGTACTTC	CASSLAAGYEQYF	-	-	TRBV5-8	TRBJ2-7
TGTGCCAGCAGTCCCGGTCCGGTTCGGTCACCCCTCCACTTT	CASSPGPVRSPLHF	-	-	TRBV27	TRBJ1-6
TGTGCCACCAGTGAAGGGGCCCCCAATCAGCCCCAGCATTTT	CATSEGAPNQPQHF	-	-	TRBV24-1	TRBJ1-5
TGTGCCAGCAGCCAAGGAGGGGGCTACACCTTC	CASSQGGGYTF	-	-	TRBV4-2	TRBJ1-2
TGTGCCAGCAGCTTGGGGCTAGCGGGGAACCAAGAGACCCAGTACTTC	CASSLGLAGNQETQYF	-	TRBD2	TRBV5-4	TRBJ2-5
TGTGCCAGCAGTTCCCGGCGGGGCACTGAAGCTTTCTTT	CASSSRRGTEAFF	-	-	TRBV6-2/TRBV6-3	TRBJ1-1
TGTGCCAGCACCCGAGAGGTATACTACGAGCAGTACTTC	CASTREVYYEQYF	-	-	TRBV12-3/TRBV12-4	TRBJ2-7
TGTGCCAGCAGTTTGGAGGGAACTGAAGCTTTCTTT	CASSLEGTEAFF	-	-	TRBV28	TRBJ1-1
TGTGCTAGTGGTTTGGTACTCGGCGAGGGAGACTACGAGCAGTACTTC	CASGLVLGEGDYEQYF	-	-	TRBV12-5	TRBJ2-7
TGTGCTAGTACAGTTACTGACACTGAAGCTTTCTTT	CASTVTDTEAFF	-	-	TRBV12-5	TRBJ1-1
TGCGCCAGCAGCTACTGGACAGGAGCTGGAAACACCATATATTTT	CASSYWTGAGNTIYF	-	TRBD1	TRBV5-1	TRBJ1-3